A selection of T cell receptor beta chains follows, all from one sample in a study of CD4 T cells in relation to SARS-CoV-2 and coronaviruses. Profiled with immunoSEQ multiplex PCR; TCRdb holds only in-frame clones, not every one. The table records just over 25,000 clones, roughly four fifths of them present only once. Which antigens these TCRs recognize remains unknown. The sequenced sample was CD4+ T cells from PBMCs, cultured in vitro. These receptors all come from a human donor in good health. Both conserved end residues are part of each CDR3.

J gene: TRBJ2-5
V gene: TRBV6-5
CDR3 protein: CASNPGAQETQYF

J gene: TRBJ2-1
V gene: TRBV3-1/TRBV3-2
CDR3 protein: CASSLGSTTYNEQFF

J gene: TRBJ1-4
V gene: TRBV7-9
CDR3 protein: CASSLQFGTGVGKLFF

J gene: TRBJ1-4
V gene: TRBV11-2
CDR3 protein: CASSLAVREKLFF

J gene: TRBJ1-1
V gene: TRBV27
CDR3 protein: CASSLQGMNTEAFF

J gene: TRBJ2-7
V gene: TRBV7-2
CDR3 protein: CASSLGDGQGYEQYF

J gene: TRBJ2-5
V gene: TRBV3-1/TRBV3-2
CDR3 protein: CASSRSGTWYQETQYF

J gene: TRBJ2-2
V gene: TRBV5-1
CDR3 protein: CASSSPGTSGIAGELFF

J gene: TRBJ2-2
V gene: TRBV10-3
CDR3 protein: CAITRGPRSTTNTGELFF

J gene: TRBJ2-1
V gene: TRBV5-1
CDR3 protein: CASSLIQGISSYNEQFF

J gene: TRBJ2-1
V gene: TRBV9
CDR3 protein: CASSVGRILSGGKQFF

J gene: TRBJ1-1
V gene: TRBV18
CDR3 protein: CASSRQGAALNTEAFF

J gene: TRBJ1-1
V gene: TRBV7-2
CDR3 protein: CASSLGPGGNTEAFF

J gene: TRBJ1-2
V gene: TRBV10-2
CDR3 protein: CVTGTGTNYGYTF

J gene: TRBJ2-7
V gene: TRBV10-3
CDR3 protein: CAISEISYEQYF

J gene: TRBJ2-4
V gene: TRBV9
CDR3 protein: CASSASLRGGKNIQYF

J gene: TRBJ2-5
V gene: TRBV4-3
CDR3 protein: CASSQGTLEAGETQYF

J gene: TRBJ1-1
V gene: TRBV12-3/TRBV12-4
CDR3 protein: CASRAGGRTEAFF

J gene: TRBJ2-1
V gene: TRBV5-1
CDR3 protein: CASSLEGQGVREQFF

J gene: TRBJ2-1
V gene: TRBV11-2
CDR3 protein: CASSFAQPLEYNEQFF

J gene: TRBJ1-6
V gene: TRBV14
CDR3 protein: CASSQGLEGGGNNSPLHF

J gene: TRBJ2-5
V gene: TRBV19
CDR3 protein: CASSQGVKETQYF

J gene: TRBJ2-3
V gene: TRBV6-5
CDR3 protein: CASSRTGEHADTQYF

J gene: TRBJ1-1
V gene: TRBV10-3
CDR3 protein: CAMGRSPNTEAFF

J gene: TRBJ1-1
V gene: TRBV19
CDR3 protein: CASSMFGQDSLTRRAFF

J gene: TRBJ2-1
V gene: TRBV6-5
CDR3 protein: CASSYSTGGYHEQFF

J gene: TRBJ2-7
V gene: TRBV29-1
CDR3 protein: CSVGTSGSYEQYF

J gene: TRBJ2-3
V gene: TRBV9
CDR3 protein: CASSVIGGATDTQYF

J gene: TRBJ2-7
V gene: TRBV7-2
CDR3 protein: CASSPRGAYEQYF

J gene: TRBJ1-6
V gene: TRBV2
CDR3 protein: CASSALGPGGNSPLHF

J gene: TRBJ2-1
V gene: TRBV18
CDR3 protein: CASSPGTGSYNEQFF

J gene: TRBJ2-2
V gene: TRBV3-1/TRBV3-2
CDR3 protein: CASSPQGRQGNTGELFF

J gene: TRBJ2-2
V gene: TRBV11-3
CDR3 protein: CASSFLNGELFF

J gene: TRBJ1-1
V gene: TRBV28
CDR3 protein: CASTLTGVTEAFF

J gene: TRBJ2-6
V gene: TRBV18
CDR3 protein: CASSAGQVSPGANVLTF

J gene: TRBJ2-7
V gene: TRBV13
CDR3 protein: CASSSSRTRGAVYEQYF

J gene: TRBJ1-1
V gene: TRBV2
CDR3 protein: CASSETMRNTEAFF

J gene: TRBJ2-2
V gene: TRBV9
CDR3 protein: CASSVGAGTGELFF

J gene: TRBJ1-6
V gene: TRBV6-1
CDR3 protein: CASSEGREGNSPLHF

J gene: TRBJ1-5
V gene: TRBV10-3
CDR3 protein: CATRDGNQPQHF

J gene: TRBJ1-2
V gene: TRBV28
CDR3 protein: CASSTHPGRKNYGYTF

J gene: TRBJ1-4
V gene: TRBV24-1
CDR3 protein: CATYRGGKLFF

J gene: TRBJ2-7
V gene: TRBV28
CDR3 protein: CASTPGGAAYEQYF

J gene: TRBJ2-3
V gene: TRBV5-1
CDR3 protein: CASSSLAGGPPDTQYF